Sequencing of this T cell receptor (beta chain) was carried out in a study of OX40 agonist ivuxolimab in advanced cancers. This CDR3 has 14 residues. The germline V gene has CDR1 MNHEY and CDR2 SMNVEV (reference sequence). The V end lost 6 bases, the J end lost 7 bases, and 13 bases lay between the germline ends. Only in-frame clones appear in the TCRdb table, and some are missing; sequencing was by immunoSEQ multiplex PCR. This table has about 84,000 clones, about 80% appearing once. This receptor was obtained from an adult with an advanced solid tumor such as melanoma, head and neck, liver or kidney cancer. Specimen: CD4+ or CD8+ T cells sorted from blood, collected in a trial of the OX40 agonist ivuxolimab. The chain joins TRBV27 to TRBJ1-6; D is uncertain. CDR3 protein: CASSNLVVNSPLHF. The CDR3 DNA reads TGTGCCAGCAGCAACTTAGTTGTAAATTCACCCCTCCACTTT.